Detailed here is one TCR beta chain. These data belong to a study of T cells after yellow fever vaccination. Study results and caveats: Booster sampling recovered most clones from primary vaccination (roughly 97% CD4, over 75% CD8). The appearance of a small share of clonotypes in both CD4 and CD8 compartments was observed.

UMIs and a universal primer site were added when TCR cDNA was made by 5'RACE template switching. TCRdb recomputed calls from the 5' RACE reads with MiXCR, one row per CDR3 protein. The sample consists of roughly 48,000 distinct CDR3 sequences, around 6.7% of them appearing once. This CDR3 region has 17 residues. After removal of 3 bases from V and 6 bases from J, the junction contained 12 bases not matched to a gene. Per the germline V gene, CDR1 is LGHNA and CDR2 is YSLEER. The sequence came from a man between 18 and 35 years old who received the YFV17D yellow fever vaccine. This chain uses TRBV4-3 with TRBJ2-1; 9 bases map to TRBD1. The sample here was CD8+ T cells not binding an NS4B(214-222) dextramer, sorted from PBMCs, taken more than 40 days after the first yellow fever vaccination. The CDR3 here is CASSHSFPGQGVNEQFF. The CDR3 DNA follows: TGCGCCAGCAGCCACTCCTTCCCGGGACAGGGCGTCAATGAGCAGTTCTTC.